These 5 T cell receptor beta chains share one sample of origin, sequenced in a study of PD-1 blockade in classical Hodgkin lymphoma. Specified time point: newly diagnosed, previously untreated cHL patient sample. Thawed PBMCs underwent magnetic negative selection to yield purified CD4+ T cells. The assay was immunoSEQ multiplex PCR, and TCRdb's table has in-frame clones only and misses some. Here the sample spans around 20,000 clones, under 85% being singletons. The sequenced sample was CD4+ T cells from blood. The source of these receptors is a human donor with classical Hodgkin lymphoma.

The V and J genes are TRBV18 and TRBJ1-2, with 7 bases lining up with TRBD1. The CDR3 is made up of 14 amino acids. Looked up from germline, CDR1 is KGHSH and CDR2 is LQKENI. V was clipped by 3 bases and J by 7 bases; unmatched bases: 8. The CDR3 sequence: CASSPGDSLGGYTF. The CDR3 region has the DNA TGTGCCAGCTCACCTGGGGACAGCTTGGGTGGCTACACCTTC.

The chain joins TRBV10-1 to TRBJ1-1; 7 bases match TRBD1. V gave up 2 bases and J gave up 8 bases; unmatched junction bases: 5. Germline V gives CDR1 WNHNN, CDR2 SYGVQD (reference sequence). The CDR3 spans 13 residues. The CDR3 loop is CASSERQGAEAFF. The CDR3 DNA reads TGCGCCAGCAGTGAGAGACAGGGAGCCGAAGCTTTCTTT.

V and J are TRBV10-1 and TRBJ2-5; D possibly corresponds to TRBD1 (5 bases). Germline CDR1 and CDR2: WNHNN and SYGVQD (reference sequence). The CDR3 contains 13 residues. Trimming took off 4 bases at V and 2 bases at J, with 8 bases between the two ends. This CDR3 is CASSASGQETQYF. As DNA, the CDR3 is TGCGCCAGCAGTGCGTCAGGGCAAGAGACCCAGTACTTC.

The gene calls are TRBV20-1 and TRBJ1-6; D remains unclear. The CDR3 length is 11 residues. Per the germline V gene, CDR1 is DFQATT and CDR2 is SNEGSKA (reference sequence). Deletions cut 6 bases from V and 17 bases from J, with 17 bases between. DNA for the CDR3: TGCAGTGCGAGCTCTGCGAATGGAGTCCACTTT. Translated, it gives CSASSANGVHF.

The chain couples TRBV7-9 to TRBJ2-4; 8 bases align to TRBD2. Germline V lookup: CDR1 SEHNR, CDR2 FQNEAQ (reference sequence). V lost 2 bases and J lost 1; bases outside the gene matches: 10. This CDR3 comprises 18 residues. CDR3 nucleotide sequence: TGTGCCAGCAGCTTACAGTTAGCGGGACGAAAGGCCAAAAACATTCAGTACTTC. As protein: CASSLQLAGRKAKNIQYF.